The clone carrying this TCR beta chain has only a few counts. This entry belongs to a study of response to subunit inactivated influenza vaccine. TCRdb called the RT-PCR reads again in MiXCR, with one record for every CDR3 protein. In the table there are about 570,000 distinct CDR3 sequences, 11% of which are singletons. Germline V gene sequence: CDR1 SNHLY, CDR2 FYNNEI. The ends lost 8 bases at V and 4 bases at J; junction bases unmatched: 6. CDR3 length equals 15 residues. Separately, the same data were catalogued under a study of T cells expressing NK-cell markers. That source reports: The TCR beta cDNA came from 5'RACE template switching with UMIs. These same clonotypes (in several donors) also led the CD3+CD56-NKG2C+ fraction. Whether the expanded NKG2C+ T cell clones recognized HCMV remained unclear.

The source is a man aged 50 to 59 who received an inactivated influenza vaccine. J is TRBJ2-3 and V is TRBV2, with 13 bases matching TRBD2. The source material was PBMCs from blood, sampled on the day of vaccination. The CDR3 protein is CASGGLAGFSDTQYF. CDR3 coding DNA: TGTGCCAGCGGGGGACTAGCGGGATTTTCAGATACGCAGTATTTT.